These 22 T cell receptor beta chains came from one sample sequenced in a study of blood T cell repertoires in COVID-19. TCRdb keeps only in-frame clones here, not all; method: immunoSEQ multiplex PCR. Of some 150,000 clones listed, roughly 89% are singletons. The sequenced material came from peripheral blood. These receptor sequences come from a woman aged 60-75 years who had recovered from COVID-19.

This clone was seen once. The chain carries TRBV11-2 and TRBJ2-7, with a tentative D call TRBD2 (5 bases). Trimming shortened V by 1 base and J by 7 bases, and 11 bases separated the two germline ends. The CDR3 has 13 amino acids. Per germline, CDR1 SGHAT and CDR2 FQNNGV. The chain's CDR3 is CASSLAPGWEQYF. The CDR3 DNA reads as TGTGCCAGCAGCTTAGCTCCGGGGTGGGAGCAGTACTTC.

The chain uses TRBV6-5 and TRBJ2-5; the D is unclear. CDR3 size: 15 residues. V lost 4 bases and J lost 2, with 14 bases in between. Germline lookup yields CDR1 MNHEY and CDR2 SVGAGI. The CDR3 DNA is TGTGCCAGCAGTTCCGGCAGGATACGACAAGAGACCCAGTACTTC. Its translation is CASSSGRIRQETQYF.

This sequence joins TRBV5-1 and TRBJ1-5; TRBD1 agrees at 7 bases. From germline, CDR1 is SGHRS and CDR2 YFSETQ. After removal of 2 bases from V and 8 bases from J, the junction contained 7 bases not matched to a gene. CDR3 length: 14 residues. In DNA form, the CDR3 reads TGCGCCAGCAGCTTAGACACAGGGGCAGAGCCCCAGCATTTT. Protein product: CASSLDTGAEPQHF.

This clone was detected only once. In DNA form, the CDR3 reads TGTGCCAGCAGCTTAGTACTAGCGGGTAACGATGAGCAGTTCTTC. Residues: CASSLVLAGNDEQFF. The chain carries TRBV7-9 and TRBJ2-1; 9 bases fit TRBD2. The CDR3 consists of 15 residues. With 1 base clipped from V and 8 bases from J, the junction kept 6 bases outside the gene matches. Per the germline V gene, CDR1 is SEHNR and CDR2 is FQNEAQ (reference sequence).

This chain connects TRBV7-9 to TRBJ1-2, with D maybe TRBD1 (5 bases). Per germline, CDR1 SEHNR and CDR2 FQNEAQ (reference sequence). The V gene lost 0 bases and the J gene lost 11 bases, with 16 bases spanning the gap. This CDR3 spans 14 amino acids. The CDR3 reads CASSLAPPGRGYTF. The CDR3 region has the DNA TGTGCCAGCAGCTTAGCCCCCCCAGGGAGGGGATACACCTTC.

The CDR3 nucleotides read TGTGCCAGCAGCTTAGAAGGGGGACCTCCCTACGAGCAGTACTTC. As protein: CASSLEGGPPYEQYF. The V and J genes are TRBV7-9 and TRBJ2-7; perhaps TRBD1 as D (6 bases). Germline V gene data show CDR1 as SEHNR and CDR2 as FQNEAQ (reference sequence). The V end lost 1 base, the J end lost 2 bases, and 12 bases lay between the germline ends. The CDR3 totals 15 residues. Supplemented by reference TRBV7-9 and TRBJ2-7, the full variable domain reads DTGVSQNPRHKITKRGQNVTFRCDPISEHNRLYWYRQTLGQGPEFLTYFQNEAQLEKSRLLSDRFSAERPKGSFSTLEIQRTEQGDSAMYLCASSLEGGPPYEQYFGPGTRLTVT.

This sequence joins TRBV28 and TRBJ1-1, with TRBD1 matching over 10 bases. V shed 6 bases and J 5 bases; nucleotides not matched to a gene: 9. This CDR3 spans 15 amino acids. Per the germline V gene, CDR1 is MDHEN and CDR2 is SYDVKM. CDR3 region: CASSSPGTGATEAFF. The CDR3 region has the DNA TGTGCCAGCAGCAGCCCCGGGACAGGGGCAACTGAAGCTTTCTTT.

The CDR3 reads CASSQGSGSANTGELFF. For the CDR3, the DNA is TGTGCCAGCAGTCAGGGGTCCGGATCCGCGAACACCGGGGAGCTGTTTTTT. The chain couples TRBV4-2 to TRBJ2-2, with D perhaps matching TRBD1 (6 bases). In germline, CDR1 is LGHNA, CDR2 YNFKEQ. The CDR3 covers 17 residues. The germline V and J ends were trimmed by 6 bases and 0 bases, with 17 bases remaining between them.

This clone appeared once. The gene calls are TRBV4-1 and TRBJ2-4, with unresolved D. CDR1 MGHRA and CDR2 YSYEKL come from the germline V gene. V was pared by 3 bases and J by 0 bases, with 12 bases between. The CDR3 has 16 residues. The CDR3: CASSHRSSLAKNIQYF. The CDR3 coding sequence is TGCGCCAGCAGCCACAGATCCTCGTTAGCCAAAAACATTCAGTACTTC.

The chain links TRBV11-2 to TRBJ1-4; unclear D gene. Trimming left V 6 bases short and J 1 base short, with 9 bases between. Germline CDR1 and CDR2: SGHAT and FQNNGV. The CDR3 sequence is 14 residues long. CDR3 amino acids: CASRRGLTNEKLFF. The CDR3 DNA reads as TGTGCCAGCAGACGCGGGTTAACTAATGAAAAACTGTTTTTT.

In DNA, the CDR3 is TGTGCCAGCGGGACAAGGAACAGGGGGCGGGATGAAAAACTGTTTTTT. Its protein is CASGTRNRGRDEKLFF. V and J are TRBV7-9 and TRBJ1-4, with 9 bases aligning to TRBD1. The CDR3 consists of 16 residues. Germline assignment: CDR1 SEHNR and CDR2 FQNEAQ (reference sequence). After removal of 8 bases from V and 6 bases from J, the junction contained 13 bases not matched to a gene.

The chain links TRBV5-1 to TRBJ2-2; 12 bases are a match to TRBD2. Looked up from germline, CDR1 is SGHRS and CDR2 is YFSETQ. This CDR3 comprises 15 residues. V lost 3 bases and J lost 6; bases outside the gene matches: 3. The CDR3 is CASSSSSGGAGELFF. Here the CDR3 DNA reads TGCGCCAGCAGCTCTTCTAGCGGGGGGGCCGGGGAGCTGTTTTTT.

The DNA of the CDR3 is TGTGCCAGCAGTTTAAGGCCTGGGGCATTAGCCAAAAACATTCAGTACTTC. The encoded protein is CASSLRPGALAKNIQYF. The rearrangement links TRBV28 to TRBJ2-4, with D possibly TRBD1 on 5 matching bases. V lost 2 bases and J 0 bases, leaving 14 bases between the germline ends. The CDR3 sequence is 17 residues long. Germline CDR1 reads MDHEN; CDR2 reads SYDVKM.

CDR3 DNA sequence: TGTGCCACCAGTGATGGGGGAGCCAGGGGTACTGAAGCTTTCTTT. Protein sequence: CATSDGGARGTEAFF. The chain joins TRBV24-1 to TRBJ1-1, with D possibly being TRBD1 (6 bases). The V end lost 3 bases, the J end lost 5 bases, and 15 bases lay between the germline ends. The CDR3 has 15 residues. Germline V CDR1 and CDR2: KGHDR, SFDVKD.

This sequence joins TRBV9 and TRBJ2-2, with TRBD2 identical over 10 bases. The CDR3 loop spans 15 amino acids. Germline assignment: CDR1 SGDLS and CDR2 YYNGEE. V was pared by 7 bases and J by 3 bases, with 6 bases of the junction left unmatched. CDR3 in DNA: TGTGCCAGCCAAACCGGGACTAGCGACACCGGGGAGCTGTTTTTT. Translated: CASQTGTSDTGELFF.

This sequence joins TRBV5-5 and TRBJ1-3; 7 bases agree with TRBD1. Trimming took 4 bases from V and 0 from J; bases not matched to a gene: 10. The CDR3 covers 17 residues. Germline CDR1 reads SGHKS; CDR2 reads YYEKEE (reference sequence). Here the CDR3 DNA reads TGTGCCAGCAGCGACCTCCGGGACAGAAGCTCTGGAAACACCATATATTTT. Amino acid sequence: CASSDLRDRSSGNTIYF. The variable domain in full, with the rest retrieved from reference TRBV5-5 and TRBJ1-3, is DAGVTQSPTHLIKTRGQQVTLRCSPISGHKSVSWYQQVLGQGPQFIFQYYEKEERGRGNFPDRFSARQFPNYSSELNVNALLLGDSALYLCASSDLRDRSSGNTIYFGEGSWLTVV.

This sequence joins TRBV6-5 and TRBJ2-1, with TRBD2 matching over 7 bases. Germline CDR1 MNHEY, CDR2 SVGAGI. The V segment lost 7 bases and the J segment 2 bases; nucleotides outside the gene matches: 2. The CDR3 is made up of 13 amino acids. The CDR3 protein is CASTGGTYNEQFF. DNA of the CDR3: TGTGCCAGCACGGGAGGAACCTACAATGAGCAGTTCTTC.

The rearrangement uses TRBV18 and TRBJ1-1; perhaps TRBD1 as D (6 bases). Per germline, CDR1 KGHSH and CDR2 LQKENI. The CDR3 runs 13 residues. Trimming left V 8 bases short and J 2 bases short, with 12 bases between. In DNA form, the CDR3 reads TGTGCCAGCGCTGGGGGCAGAAACACTGAAGCTTTCTTT. Amino acids: CASAGGRNTEAFF.

The chain has TRBV12-3 or TRBV12-4 and TRBJ1-5; D unresolved. The CDR3 consists of 13 residues. V lost 6 bases and J lost 2, with 8 bases in between. CDR3 bases: TGTGCCAGCAGAGAATCGGGCAATCAGCCCCAGCATTTT. As protein: CASRESGNQPQHF.

The chain uses TRBV5-1 and TRBJ2-2; tentatively, D is TRBD1 (6 bases). The CDR3 is 15 residues long. The V end lost 6 bases, the J end lost 1 base, and 13 bases lay between the germline ends. The V gene's germline CDR1 is SGHRS and CDR2 YFSETQ. CDR3 nucleotides: TGCGCCAGCAACCCCGGGACAATGAACACCGGGGAGCTGTTTTTT. It specifies CASNPGTMNTGELFF.

The chain is built from TRBV6-6 and TRBJ2-3, with D maybe TRBD1 (6 bases). The V and J ends lost 9 bases and 4 bases respectively, with 23 bases between them. The CDR3 has 16 residues. Germline CDR1 MNHNY, CDR2 SVGAGI (reference sequence). CDR3 nucleotide sequence: TGTGCCAGTTCCATTGCGGGCAGGGGACCCCCAGATACGCAGTATTTT. It specifies CASSIAGRGPPDTQYF.

V gene TRBV7-3 combines with J gene TRBJ1-6; D is unclear. The ends were cut back, 10 bases at V and 3 bases at J, with 10 bases in the middle. CDR3 length: 13 amino acids. Looked up from germline, CDR1 is SGHTA and CDR2 is FQGTGA. The CDR3 reads CATARDYNSPLHF. As DNA, the CDR3 is TGTGCCACCGCGCGGGACTATAATTCACCCCTCCACTTT.